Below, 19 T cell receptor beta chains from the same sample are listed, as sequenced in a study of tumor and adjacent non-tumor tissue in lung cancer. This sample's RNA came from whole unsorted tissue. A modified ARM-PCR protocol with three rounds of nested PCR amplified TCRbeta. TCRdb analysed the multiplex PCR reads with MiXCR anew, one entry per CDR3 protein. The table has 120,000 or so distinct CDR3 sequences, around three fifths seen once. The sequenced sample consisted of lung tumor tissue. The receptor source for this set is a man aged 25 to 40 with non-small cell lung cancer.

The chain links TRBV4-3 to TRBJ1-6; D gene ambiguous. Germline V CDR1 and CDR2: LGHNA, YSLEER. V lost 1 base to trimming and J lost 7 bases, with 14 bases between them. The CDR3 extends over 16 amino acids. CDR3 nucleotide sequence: TGCGCCAGCAGCCAAGGAGACTGTTGGGTAAATTCACCCCTCCACTTT. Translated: CASSQGDCWVNSPLHF.

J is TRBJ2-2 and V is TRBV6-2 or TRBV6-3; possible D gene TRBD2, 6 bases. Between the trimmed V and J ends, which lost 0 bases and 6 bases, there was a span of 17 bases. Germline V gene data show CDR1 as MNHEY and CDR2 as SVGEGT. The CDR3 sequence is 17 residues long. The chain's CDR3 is CASSYSGSRGPPGELFF. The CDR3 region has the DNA TGTGCCAGCAGTTACTCTGGATCGCGGGGACCTCCCGGGGAGCTGTTTTTT.

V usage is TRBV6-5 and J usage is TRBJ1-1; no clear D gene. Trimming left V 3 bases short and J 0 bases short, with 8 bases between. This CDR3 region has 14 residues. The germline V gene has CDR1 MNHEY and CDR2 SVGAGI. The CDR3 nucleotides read TGTGCCAGCAGTTATGCGAGAATGAACACTGAAGCTTTCTTT. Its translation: CASSYARMNTEAFF.

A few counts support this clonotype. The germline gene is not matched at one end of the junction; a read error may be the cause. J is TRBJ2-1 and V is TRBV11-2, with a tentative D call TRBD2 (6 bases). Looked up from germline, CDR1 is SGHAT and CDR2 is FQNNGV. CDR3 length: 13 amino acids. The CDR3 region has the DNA TGTGCCAGCAGCGTGACTAGATTCAATGAGCAGCTCTTC. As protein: CASSVTRFNEQLF.

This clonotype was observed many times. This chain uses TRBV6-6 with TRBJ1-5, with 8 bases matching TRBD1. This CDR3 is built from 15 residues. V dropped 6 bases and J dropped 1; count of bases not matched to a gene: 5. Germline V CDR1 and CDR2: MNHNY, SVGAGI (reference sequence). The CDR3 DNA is TGTGCCAGCAGACGTGACAGGGGCAGCAATCAGCCCCAGCATTTT. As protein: CASRRDRGSNQPQHF.

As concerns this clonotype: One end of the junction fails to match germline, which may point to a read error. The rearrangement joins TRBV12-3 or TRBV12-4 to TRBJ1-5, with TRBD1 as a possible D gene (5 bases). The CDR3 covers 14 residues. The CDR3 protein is CASSSGHGVQSQHF. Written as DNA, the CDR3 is TGTGCCAGCAGTTCCGGACATGGGGTTCAGTCCCAGCATTTT.

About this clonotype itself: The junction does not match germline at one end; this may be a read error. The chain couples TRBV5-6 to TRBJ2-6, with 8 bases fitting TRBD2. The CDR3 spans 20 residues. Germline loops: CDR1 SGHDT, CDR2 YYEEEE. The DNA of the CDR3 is TGTGTCAGCAGCCCCCGCGGTCGGGGGGGCTCCTCGTCTGGGGCCAACGTCCTGACTTTC. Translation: CVSSPRGRGGSSSGANVLTF.

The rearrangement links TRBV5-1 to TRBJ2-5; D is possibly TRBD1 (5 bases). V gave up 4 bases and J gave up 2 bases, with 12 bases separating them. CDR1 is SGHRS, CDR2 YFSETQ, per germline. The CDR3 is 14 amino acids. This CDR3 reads CASSRTGRQETQYF. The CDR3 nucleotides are TGCGCCAGCAGCCGTACAGGCCGGCAAGAGACCCAGTACTTC.

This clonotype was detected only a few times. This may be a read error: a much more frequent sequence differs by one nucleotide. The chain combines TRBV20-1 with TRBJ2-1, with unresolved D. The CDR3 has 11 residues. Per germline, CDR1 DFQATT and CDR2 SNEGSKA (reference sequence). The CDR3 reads CSARWVGEQLF. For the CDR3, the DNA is TGCAGTGCACGGTGGGTAGGTGAGCAGCTCTTC.

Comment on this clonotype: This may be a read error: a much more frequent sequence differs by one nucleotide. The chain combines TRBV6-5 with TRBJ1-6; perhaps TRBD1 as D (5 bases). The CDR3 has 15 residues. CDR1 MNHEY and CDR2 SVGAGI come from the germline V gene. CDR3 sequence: CASMYGTVDNLPLHF. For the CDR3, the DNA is TGTGCCAGCATGTACGGGACGGTGGATAATTTACCCCTCCACTTT.

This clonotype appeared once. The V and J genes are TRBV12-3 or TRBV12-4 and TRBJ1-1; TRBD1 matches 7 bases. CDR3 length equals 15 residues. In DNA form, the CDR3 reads TGTACCAACAGTCCCTCGACAGGGTACGGCACTGAAGCTTTCTTT. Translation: CTNSPSTGYGTEAFF.

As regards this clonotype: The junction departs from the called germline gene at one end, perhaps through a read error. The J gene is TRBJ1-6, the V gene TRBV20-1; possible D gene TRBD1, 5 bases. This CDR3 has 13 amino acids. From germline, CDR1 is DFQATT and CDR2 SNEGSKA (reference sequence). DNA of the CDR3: TGCAGTCCTAGGGTAGGGGTGCCTTCACCCCTCCACTTT. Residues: CSPRVGVPSPLHF.

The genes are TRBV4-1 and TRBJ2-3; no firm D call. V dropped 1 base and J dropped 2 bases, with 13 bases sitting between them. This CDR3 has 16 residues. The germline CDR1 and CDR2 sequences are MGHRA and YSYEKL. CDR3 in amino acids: CASSQGGTSATDTQYF. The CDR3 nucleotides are TGCGCCAGCAGCCAAGGGGGAACCTCGGCCACAGATACGCAGTATTTT.

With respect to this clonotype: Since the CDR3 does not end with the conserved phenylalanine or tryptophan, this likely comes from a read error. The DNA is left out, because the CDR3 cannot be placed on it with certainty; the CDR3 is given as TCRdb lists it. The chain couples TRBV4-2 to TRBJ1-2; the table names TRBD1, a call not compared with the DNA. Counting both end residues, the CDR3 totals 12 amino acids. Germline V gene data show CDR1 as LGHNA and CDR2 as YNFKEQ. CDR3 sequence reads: CASMGGAYGYTL.

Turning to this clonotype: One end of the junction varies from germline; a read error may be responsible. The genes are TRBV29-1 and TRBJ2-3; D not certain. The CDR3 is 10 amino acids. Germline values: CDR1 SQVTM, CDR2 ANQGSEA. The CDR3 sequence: CSLEADTQYF. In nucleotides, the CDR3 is TGTAGCCTTGAAGCAGATACACAGTATTTT.

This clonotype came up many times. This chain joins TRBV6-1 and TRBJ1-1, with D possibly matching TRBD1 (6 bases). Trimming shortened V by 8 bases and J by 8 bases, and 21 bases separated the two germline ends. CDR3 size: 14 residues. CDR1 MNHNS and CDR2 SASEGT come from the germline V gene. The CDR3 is CASRFVAGAFEAFF. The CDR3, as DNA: TGTGCCAGCCGATTCGTGGCAGGGGCGTTCGAAGCTTTCTTT.

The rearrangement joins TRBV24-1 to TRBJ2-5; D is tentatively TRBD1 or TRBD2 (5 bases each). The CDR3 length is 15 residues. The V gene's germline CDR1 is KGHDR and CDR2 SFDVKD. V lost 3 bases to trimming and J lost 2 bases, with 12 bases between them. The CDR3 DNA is TGTGCCACCAGTGATCACACGGGACCTCAAGAGACCCAGTACTTC. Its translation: CATSDHTGPQETQYF.

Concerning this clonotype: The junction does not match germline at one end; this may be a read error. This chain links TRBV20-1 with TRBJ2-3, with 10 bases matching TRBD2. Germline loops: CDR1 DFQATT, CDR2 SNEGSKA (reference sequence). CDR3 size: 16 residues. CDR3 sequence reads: CNATGGLAGARREQYF. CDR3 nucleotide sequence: TGCAATGCTACAGGGGGTCTAGCGGGGGCCCGGAGGGAACAGTATTTT.

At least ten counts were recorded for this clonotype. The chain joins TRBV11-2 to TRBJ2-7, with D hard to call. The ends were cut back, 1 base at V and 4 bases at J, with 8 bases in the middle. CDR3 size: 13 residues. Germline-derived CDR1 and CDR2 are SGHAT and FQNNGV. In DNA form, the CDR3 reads TGTGCCAGCAGCTTAGCGGCTGGGTACGAGCAGTACTTC. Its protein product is CASSLAAGYEQYF.